Described below is a single TCR beta chain sequence and its context. Its target is unknown. Profiled with immunoSEQ multiplex PCR; TCRdb holds only in-frame clones, not every one. The data show approximately 100,000 clones, with roughly 94% seen just once and roughly 0.6% held by the top ten. This entry comes from a study of siplizumab effects on memory and regulatory T cells. General study points: In roughly 75-96% of proliferating CD4+ or CD8+ clones, a naive or memory phenotype could not be assigned. There appeared to be greater diversity in naive T cells than in memory cells, and naive T cells seemed major contributors to the alloresponse.

Trimming cost V 6 bases and J 0 bases; bases outside gene matches: 5. Germline V gene data show CDR1 as ENHRY and CDR2 as SYGVKD. The CDR3 has 15 residues. The rearrangement links TRBV10-3 to TRBJ2-3; 8 bases line up with TRBD2. Sequenced input: Tregs sorted from blood. The receptor's source is a human donor in good health. CDR3 amino acids: CAISGRGSSTDTQYF. The CDR3, as DNA: TGTGCCATCAGCGGGAGGGGGTCTAGCACAGATACGCAGTATTTT.